Sequencing of this TCR beta chain was carried out in a study of patients and donors after allogeneic stem cell transplantation. TCRdb analysed the RT-PCR reads with MiXCR anew, one entry per CDR3 protein. The data hold some 230,000 distinct CDR3 sequences, with around 14% observed a single time. Unmatched junction bases numbered 6, after V lost 1 base and J lost 10 bases. Germline CDR1 is DFQATT and CDR2 is SNEGSKA (reference sequence). The CDR3 totals 15 residues. The receptor was derived from a human donor who was either an allogeneic HSCT recipient or a stem cell or donor lymphocyte infusion donor (not recorded which). It is not recorded whose cells these are; they may come from a transplant donor. This chain uses TRBV20-1 with TRBJ2-1, with 14 bases that match TRBD2. The sample was blood, either unsorted or a sorted T cell fraction (not recorded which). In nucleotides, the CDR3 is TGCAGTGCTAGAGCCGGGACTAGCGGGAGTGGGGAGCAGTTCTTC. The encoded protein is CSARAGTSGSGEQFF.